The T cell receptor (beta chain) under discussion was sequenced for a study of CD8+ T cells in alopecia areata. Treatment noted: oral pan-JAK inhibitor, 5-10 mg twice daily. Following extraction, RNA underwent reverse transcription to cDNA, which served as the sequencing template. Measured with immunoSEQ multiplex PCR; TCRdb has only the in-frame clones, and not every one. The sample lists some 180,000 clones, approximately 51% occurring once. This sequence was found in a human donor with alopecia areata. The source material was CD8+ T cells sorted from blood, sampled around week 53, from a patient treated with tofacitinib.

CDR3 sequence: CASSPTGADTQYF. CDR3 nucleotide sequence: TGTGCCAGCAGCCCTACAGGGGCAGATACGCAGTATTTT. V is TRBV7-3 and J is TRBJ2-3; 7 bases are a match to TRBD1. Per the germline V gene, CDR1 is SGHTA and CDR2 is FQGTGA. V trimming: 5 bases; J trimming: 4 bases; junction bases outside the gene matches: 3. CDR3 length: 13 amino acids.